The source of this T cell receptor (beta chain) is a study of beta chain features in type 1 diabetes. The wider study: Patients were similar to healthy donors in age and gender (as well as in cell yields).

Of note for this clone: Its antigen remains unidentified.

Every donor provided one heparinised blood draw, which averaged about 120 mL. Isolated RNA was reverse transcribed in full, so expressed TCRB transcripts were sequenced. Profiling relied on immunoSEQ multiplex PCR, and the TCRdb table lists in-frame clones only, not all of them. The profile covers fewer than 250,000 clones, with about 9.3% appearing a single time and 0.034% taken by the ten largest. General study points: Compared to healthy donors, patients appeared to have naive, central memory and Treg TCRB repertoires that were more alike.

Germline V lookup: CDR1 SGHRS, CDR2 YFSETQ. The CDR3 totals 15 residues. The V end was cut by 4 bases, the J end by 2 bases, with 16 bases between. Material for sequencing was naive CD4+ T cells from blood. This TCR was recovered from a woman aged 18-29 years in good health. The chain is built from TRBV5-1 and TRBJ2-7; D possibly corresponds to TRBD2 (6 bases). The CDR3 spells CASSRGSEPTYEQYF. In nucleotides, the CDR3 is TGCGCCAGCAGCCGGGGGTCAGAACCTACCTACGAGCAGTACTTC. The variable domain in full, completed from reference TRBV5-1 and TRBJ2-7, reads KAGVTQTPRYLIKTRGQQVTLSCSPISGHRSVSWYQQTPGQGLQFLFEYFSETQRNKGNFPGRFSGRQFSNSRSEMNVSTLELGDSALYLCASSRGSEPTYEQYFGPGTRLTVT.